Here is one TCR beta chain with its context. Its target is unknown. The CDR3 extends over 14 amino acids. Trimming stripped 5 bases from V and 3 bases from J, with 15 bases between. Germline values: CDR1 SGHRS, CDR2 YFSETQ. The authors ran a second PCR of about 6 to 11 cycles using a sample-barcoded 5' primer and a J-beta primer mix. MiXCR, run by TCRdb on the 5' RACE reads, gives a single entry per CDR3 protein. The sample lists about 1.7 million distinct CDR3 sequences, roughly 27% occurring once. This record comes from a study of blood T cells in healthy people across ages. Findings and caveats of the study: Diversity estimated from one million T cells was considered an underestimate.

This TCR was recovered from a woman under 40 in good health. The chain carries TRBV5-1 and TRBJ2-7, with D possibly matching TRBD1 (6 bases). The source material was blood. The CDR3 nucleotides are TGCGCCAGCAGGAATTCAGGGGATCACTACGAGCAGTACTTC. It yields the protein CASRNSGDHYEQYF.